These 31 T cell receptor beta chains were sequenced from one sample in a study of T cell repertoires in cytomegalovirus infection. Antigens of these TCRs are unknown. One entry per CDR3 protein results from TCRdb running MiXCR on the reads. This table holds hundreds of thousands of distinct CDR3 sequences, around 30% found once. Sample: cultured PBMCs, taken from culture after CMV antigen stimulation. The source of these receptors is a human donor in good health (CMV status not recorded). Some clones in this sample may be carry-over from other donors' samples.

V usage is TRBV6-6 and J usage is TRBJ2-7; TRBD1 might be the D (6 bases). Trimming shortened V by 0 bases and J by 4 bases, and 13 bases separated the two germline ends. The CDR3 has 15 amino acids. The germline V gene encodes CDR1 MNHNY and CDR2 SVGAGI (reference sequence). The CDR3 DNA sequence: TGTGCCAGCAGTTACTCGTGGGGGCCCCAATACGAGCAGTACTTC. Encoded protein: CASSYSWGPQYEQYF.

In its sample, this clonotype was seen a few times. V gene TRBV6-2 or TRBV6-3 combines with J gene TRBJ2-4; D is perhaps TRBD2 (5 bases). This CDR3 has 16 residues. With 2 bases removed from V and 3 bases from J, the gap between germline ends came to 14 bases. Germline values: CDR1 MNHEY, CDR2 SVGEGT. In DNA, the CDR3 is TGTGCCAGCAGTTACAGGCAGTTCGGGGACAAAAACATTCAGTACTTC. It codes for CASSYRQFGDKNIQYF.

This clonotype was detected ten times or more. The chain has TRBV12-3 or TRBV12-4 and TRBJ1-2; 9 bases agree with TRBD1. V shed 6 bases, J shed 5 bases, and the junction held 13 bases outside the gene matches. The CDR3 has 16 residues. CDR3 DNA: TGTGCCAGCAGGAACTACCGGGACAGGGTTGGATATGGCTACACCTTC. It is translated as CASRNYRDRVGYGYTF.

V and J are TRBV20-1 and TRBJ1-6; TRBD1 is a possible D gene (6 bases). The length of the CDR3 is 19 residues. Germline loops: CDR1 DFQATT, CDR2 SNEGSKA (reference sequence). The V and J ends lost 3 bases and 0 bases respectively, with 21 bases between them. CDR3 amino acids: CSASTTPGDLISYNSPLHF. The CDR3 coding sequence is TGCAGTGCTAGTACCACTCCAGGGGATCTCATCTCCTATAATTCACCCCTCCACTTT.

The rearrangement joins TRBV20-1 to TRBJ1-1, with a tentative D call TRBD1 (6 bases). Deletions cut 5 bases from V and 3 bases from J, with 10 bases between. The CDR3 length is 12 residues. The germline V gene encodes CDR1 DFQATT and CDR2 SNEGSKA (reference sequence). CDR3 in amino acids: CSAQRGYTEAFF. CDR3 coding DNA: TGCAGTGCTCAGAGGGGGTACACTGAAGCTTTCTTT.

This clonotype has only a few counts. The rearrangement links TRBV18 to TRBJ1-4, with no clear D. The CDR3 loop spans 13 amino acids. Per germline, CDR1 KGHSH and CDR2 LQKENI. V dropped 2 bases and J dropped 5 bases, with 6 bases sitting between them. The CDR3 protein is CASSPGRNEKLFF. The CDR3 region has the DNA TGTGCCAGCTCACCAGGTAGAAATGAAAAACTGTTTTTT.

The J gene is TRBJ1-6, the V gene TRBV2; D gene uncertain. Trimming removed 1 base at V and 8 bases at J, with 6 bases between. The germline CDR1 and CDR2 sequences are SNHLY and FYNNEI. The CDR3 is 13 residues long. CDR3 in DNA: TGTGCCAGCAGTGAAGATCCCTATTCACCCCTCCACTTT. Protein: CASSEDPYSPLHF.

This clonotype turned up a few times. The DNA of the CDR3 is TGTGCCAGCAGTTACTCGATCCGGAGGGGCTCTGCACCAGATACGCAGTATTTT. It translates to CASSYSIRRGSAPDTQYF. The rearrangement joins TRBV6-2 or TRBV6-3 to TRBJ2-3; a weak D match, TRBD2 (6 bases). Germline V CDR1 and CDR2: MNHEY, SVGEGT. V shed 0 bases and J shed 4 bases, with 20 bases lying between them. CDR3 length: 18 residues.

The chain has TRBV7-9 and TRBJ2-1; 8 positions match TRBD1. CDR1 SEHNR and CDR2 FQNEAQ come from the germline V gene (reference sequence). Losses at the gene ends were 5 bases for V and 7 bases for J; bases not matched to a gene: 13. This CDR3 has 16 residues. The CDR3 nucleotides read TGTGCCAGCAGCCCCCGAGAAGCAGGGGGCCTTAATGAGCAGTTCTTC. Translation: CASSPREAGGLNEQFF.

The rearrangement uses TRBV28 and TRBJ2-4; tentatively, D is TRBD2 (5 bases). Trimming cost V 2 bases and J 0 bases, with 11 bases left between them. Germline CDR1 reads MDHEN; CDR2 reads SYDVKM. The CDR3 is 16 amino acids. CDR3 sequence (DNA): TGTGCCAGCAGTTTACAACGGGGTCTAGCCAAAAACATTCAGTACTTC. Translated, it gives CASSLQRGLAKNIQYF.

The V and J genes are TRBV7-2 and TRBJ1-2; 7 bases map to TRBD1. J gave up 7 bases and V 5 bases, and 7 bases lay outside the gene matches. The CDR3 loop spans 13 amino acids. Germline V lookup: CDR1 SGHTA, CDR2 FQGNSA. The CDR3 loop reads CASSLQGRGGYTF. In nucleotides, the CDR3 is TGTGCCAGCAGCCTACAGGGGCGGGGTGGCTACACCTTC.

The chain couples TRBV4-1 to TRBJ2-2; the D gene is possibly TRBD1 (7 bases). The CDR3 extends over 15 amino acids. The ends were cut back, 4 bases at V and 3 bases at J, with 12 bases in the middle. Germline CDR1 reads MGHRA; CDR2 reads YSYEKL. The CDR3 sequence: CASSRGTADTGELFF. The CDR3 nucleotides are TGCGCCAGCAGCCGCGGGACAGCCGACACCGGGGAGCTGTTTTTT.

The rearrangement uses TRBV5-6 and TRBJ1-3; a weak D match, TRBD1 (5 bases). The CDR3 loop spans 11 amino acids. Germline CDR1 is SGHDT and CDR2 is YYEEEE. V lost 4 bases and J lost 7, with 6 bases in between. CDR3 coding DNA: TGTGCCAGCAGCAAGGGGAACACCATATATTTT. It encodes CASSKGNTIYF.

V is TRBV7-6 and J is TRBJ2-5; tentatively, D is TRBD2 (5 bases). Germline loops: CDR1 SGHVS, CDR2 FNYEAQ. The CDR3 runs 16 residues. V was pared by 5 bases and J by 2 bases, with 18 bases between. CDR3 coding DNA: TGTGCCAGCAGCCCCTGGCGTAGCGAGGAACAAGAGACCCAGTACTTC. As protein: CASSPWRSEEQETQYF.

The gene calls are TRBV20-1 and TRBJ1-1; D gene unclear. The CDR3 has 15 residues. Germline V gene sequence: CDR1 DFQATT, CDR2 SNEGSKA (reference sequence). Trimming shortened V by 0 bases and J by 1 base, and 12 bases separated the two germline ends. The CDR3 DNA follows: TGCAGTGCTAGAGATCTGCAGTGGGGGAACACTGAAGCTTTCTTT. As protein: CSARDLQWGNTEAFF.

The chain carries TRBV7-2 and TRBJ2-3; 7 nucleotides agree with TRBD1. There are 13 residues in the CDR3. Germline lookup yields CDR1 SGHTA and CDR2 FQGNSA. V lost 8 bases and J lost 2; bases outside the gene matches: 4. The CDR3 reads CASGDRATDTQYF. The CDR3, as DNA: TGTGCCAGCGGTGACAGGGCCACAGATACGCAGTATTTT.

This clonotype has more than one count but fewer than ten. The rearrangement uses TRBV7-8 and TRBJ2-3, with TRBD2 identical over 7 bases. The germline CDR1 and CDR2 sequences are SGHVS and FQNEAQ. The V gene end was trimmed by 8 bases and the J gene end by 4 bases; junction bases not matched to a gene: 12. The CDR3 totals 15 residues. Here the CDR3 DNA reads TGTGCCAGCTACGGCCGGGAGGCGGGCGCAGATACGCAGTATTTT. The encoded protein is CASYGREAGADTQYF.

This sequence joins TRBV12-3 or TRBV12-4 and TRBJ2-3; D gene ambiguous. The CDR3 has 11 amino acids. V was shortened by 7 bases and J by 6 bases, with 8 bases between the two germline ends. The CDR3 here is CASTVGDTQYF. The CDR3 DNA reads TGTGCCAGCACCGTAGGGGATACGCAGTATTTT.

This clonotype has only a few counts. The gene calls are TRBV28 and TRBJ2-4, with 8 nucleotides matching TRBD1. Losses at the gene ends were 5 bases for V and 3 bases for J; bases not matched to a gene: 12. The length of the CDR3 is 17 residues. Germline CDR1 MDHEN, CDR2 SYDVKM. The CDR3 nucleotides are TGTGCCAGCAGTCAAGGACAGGGAAGTGTCGGCAAAAACATTCAGTACTTC. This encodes CASSQGQGSVGKNIQYF.

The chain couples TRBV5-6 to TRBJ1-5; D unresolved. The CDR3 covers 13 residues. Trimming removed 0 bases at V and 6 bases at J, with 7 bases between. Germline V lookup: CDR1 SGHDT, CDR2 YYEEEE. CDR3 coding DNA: TGTGCCAGCAGCTTGGGCAGATCTCAGCCCCAGCATTTT. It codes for CASSLGRSQPQHF.

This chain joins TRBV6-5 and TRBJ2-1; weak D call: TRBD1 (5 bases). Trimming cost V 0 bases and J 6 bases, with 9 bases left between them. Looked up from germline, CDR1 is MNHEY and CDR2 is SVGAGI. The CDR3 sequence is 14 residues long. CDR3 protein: CASSYSTGINEQFF. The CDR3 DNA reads TGTGCCAGCAGTTACTCTACAGGCATCAATGAGCAGTTCTTC.

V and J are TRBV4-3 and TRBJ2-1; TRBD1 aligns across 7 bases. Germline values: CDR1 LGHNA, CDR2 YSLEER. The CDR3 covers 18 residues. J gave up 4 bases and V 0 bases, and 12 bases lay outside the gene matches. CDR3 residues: CASSQDLSQSGGYNEQFF. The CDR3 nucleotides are TGCGCCAGCAGCCAAGATCTATCCCAGTCAGGGGGTTACAATGAGCAGTTCTTC.

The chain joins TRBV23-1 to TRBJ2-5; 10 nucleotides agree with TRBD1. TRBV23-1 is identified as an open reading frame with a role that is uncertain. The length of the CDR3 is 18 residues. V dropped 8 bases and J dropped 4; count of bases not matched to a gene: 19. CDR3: CASPPPGQGVGLGETQYF. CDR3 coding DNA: TGCGCCAGCCCCCCGCCCGGACAGGGGGTAGGCTTGGGAGAGACCCAGTACTTC.

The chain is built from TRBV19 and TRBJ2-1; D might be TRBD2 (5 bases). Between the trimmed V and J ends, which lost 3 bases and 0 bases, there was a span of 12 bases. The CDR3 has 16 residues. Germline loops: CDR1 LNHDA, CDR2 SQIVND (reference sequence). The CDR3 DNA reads TGTGCCAGTAGTATGAACGGACTCCGCTCCTACAATGAGCAGTTCTTC. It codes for CASSMNGLRSYNEQFF.

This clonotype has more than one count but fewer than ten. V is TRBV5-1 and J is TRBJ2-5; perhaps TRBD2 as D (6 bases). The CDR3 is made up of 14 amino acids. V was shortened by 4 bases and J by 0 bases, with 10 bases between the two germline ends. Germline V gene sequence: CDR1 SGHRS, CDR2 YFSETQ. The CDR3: CASSTTSNQETQYF. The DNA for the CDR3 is TGCGCCAGCAGCACGACTAGTAACCAAGAGACCCAGTACTTC.

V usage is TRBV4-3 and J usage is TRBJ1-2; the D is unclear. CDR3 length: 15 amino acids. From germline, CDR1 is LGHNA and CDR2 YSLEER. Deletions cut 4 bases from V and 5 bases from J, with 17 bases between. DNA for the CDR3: TGCGCCAGCAGCCTAAGACACGAGTCCGGGTATGGCTACACCTTC. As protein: CASSLRHESGYGYTF.

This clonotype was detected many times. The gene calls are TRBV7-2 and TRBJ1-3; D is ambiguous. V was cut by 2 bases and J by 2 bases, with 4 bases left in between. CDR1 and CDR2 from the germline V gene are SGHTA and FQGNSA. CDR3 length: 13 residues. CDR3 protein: CASSLQAGNTIYF. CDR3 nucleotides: TGTGCCAGCAGCTTACAGGCTGGAAACACCATATATTTT.

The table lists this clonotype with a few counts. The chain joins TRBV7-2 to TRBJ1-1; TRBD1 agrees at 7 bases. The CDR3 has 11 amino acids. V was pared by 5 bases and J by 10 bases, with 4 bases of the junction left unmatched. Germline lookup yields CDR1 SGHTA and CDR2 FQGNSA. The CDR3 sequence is CASSQTGLAFF. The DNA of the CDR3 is TGTGCCAGCAGCCAGACAGGGTTAGCTTTCTTT.

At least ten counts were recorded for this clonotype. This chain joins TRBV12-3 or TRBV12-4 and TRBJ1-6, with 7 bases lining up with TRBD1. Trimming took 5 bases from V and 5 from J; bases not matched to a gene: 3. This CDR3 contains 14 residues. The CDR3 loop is CASSRQGDNSPLHF. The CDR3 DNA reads TGTGCCAGCAGTCGACAGGGAGATAATTCACCCCTCCACTTT.

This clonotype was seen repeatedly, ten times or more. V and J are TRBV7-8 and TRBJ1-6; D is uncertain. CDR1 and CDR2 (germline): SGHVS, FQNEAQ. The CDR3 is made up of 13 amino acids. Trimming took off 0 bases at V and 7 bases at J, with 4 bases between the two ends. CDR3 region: CASSLAGNSPLHF. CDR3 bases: TGTGCCAGCAGCTTAGCAGGGAATTCACCCCTCCACTTT.

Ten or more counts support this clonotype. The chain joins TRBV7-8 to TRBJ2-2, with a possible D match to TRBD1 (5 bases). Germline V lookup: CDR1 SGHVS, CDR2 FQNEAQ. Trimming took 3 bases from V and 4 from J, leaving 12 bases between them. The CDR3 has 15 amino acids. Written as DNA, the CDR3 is TGTGCCAGCAGCTTCCAAGGGGATGGCACCGGGGAGCTGTTTTTT. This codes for CASSFQGDGTGELFF.